Sequencing of this T cell receptor beta chain was carried out in a study of T cells after yellow fever vaccination (dated 2019 in TCRdb). The study in broad terms: The SMART-Seq v4 Ultra Low Input RNA kit was used to prepare libraries from fractions with low cell numbers. To track T-cell clones before and after primary and booster YFV17D yellow fever vaccination, bulk TCR alpha and beta repertoires were sequenced longitudinally. Two healthy male donors made up the cohort, one aged 18 to 29 years and the other aged 30 to 40 years. Bulk PBMC replicates and cell subsets were isolated from blood drawn at multiple timepoints before and after both primary and secondary immunization.

The investigation overall reported the following: A small share of clonotypes was detected in both CD4 and CD8 compartments, with the overlap likely arising from convergent recombination. Because the study included only two donors, the extent to which the findings can be generalized is limited. Most clones expanded after primary vaccination (around 97% of CD4 and 80% to 90% of CD8) were re-detected after the booster, suggesting that broad memory maintenance occurred. Computational filtering was needed because FACS-sorted repertoires could contain abundant contaminating clonotypes from the bulk population. The secondary T-cell response was found to be weaker but faster than the primary response, with a peak reached on day 5 rather than on day 15.

Read against the paper, the sample's treatment or condition label means: live attenuated yellow fever vaccine strain. PBMCs were isolated from peripheral blood using a standard Ficoll-Paque protocol. CD4 and CD8 T-cell fractions were isolated with Dynabeads CD4 and CD8 positive selection kits. TriZol was used to extract RNA from bulk PBMCs, CD4 and CD8 fractions, and dextramer-positive and dextramer-negative fractions. The CDR3 measures 16 amino acids from cysteine to phenylalanine. Of the read, only the CDR3 DNA is kept; its 48 bases are in frame from base 1. In the germline V gene (reference sequence), CDR1 corresponds to DFQATT and CDR2 to SNEGSKA. Here V drops 0 bases and J drops 8 bases, and the junction holds 11 bases not matched to any gene. This clonotype was detected ten times or more. Its antigen remains undetermined. No qualities accompany the bases; no much larger clone lies one base away.

Synthesis of TCR cDNA relied on 5'RACE template switching, a step that introduced a universal primer site along with unique molecular identifiers. Priming for cDNA synthesis came from both the TCR alpha and TCR beta constant segments. Library amplification involved two PCR steps, and the second step added sample barcodes and sequencing adapters. Sequencing of libraries was done on Illumina HiSeq 2500 (2x100 bp) or NovaSeq (2x150 bp). In the paper's pipeline: MIGEC was used to demultiplex reads and collapse the reads into UMI consensus sequences, and MiXCR was used for V(D)J alignment. Using edgeR on replicate PBMC samples, clonotypes were called vaccine-responding if FDR was below 0.01 and the log2 fold change was above 5 up to day 15. Bulk clonotypes were assigned CD4 or CD8 identity according to which sequenced CD4 or CD8 repertoire held them at higher abundance. TCRdb cleaned the public reads at Q25 with fastp, built clones with MiXCR and kept in-frame beta chains. Rows with one shared CDR3 protein collapse into an entry with the most common genes and DNA. TCRdb's processing, not the study's, gives the V and J calls here. This sample has 170,000 or so distinct CDR3 sequences in its table, and approximately 6.2% of those were observed once. The leading ten clones occupy about 2.7% of the sample.

Here the sequenced sample was CD4+ T cells sorted from PBMCs, taken on the day of the first yellow fever vaccination. The receptor was derived from a man younger than 35 who received the YFV17D yellow fever vaccine. The rearrangement joined TRBV20-1 to TRBJ2-3, and TRBD2 aligns with 10 junction nucleotides. The sequenced DNA: TGCAGTGCTAGAGATGCCCAGCGGGGGGGCATGGGTACGCAGTATTTT. Translation gives CSARDAQRGGMGTQYF.